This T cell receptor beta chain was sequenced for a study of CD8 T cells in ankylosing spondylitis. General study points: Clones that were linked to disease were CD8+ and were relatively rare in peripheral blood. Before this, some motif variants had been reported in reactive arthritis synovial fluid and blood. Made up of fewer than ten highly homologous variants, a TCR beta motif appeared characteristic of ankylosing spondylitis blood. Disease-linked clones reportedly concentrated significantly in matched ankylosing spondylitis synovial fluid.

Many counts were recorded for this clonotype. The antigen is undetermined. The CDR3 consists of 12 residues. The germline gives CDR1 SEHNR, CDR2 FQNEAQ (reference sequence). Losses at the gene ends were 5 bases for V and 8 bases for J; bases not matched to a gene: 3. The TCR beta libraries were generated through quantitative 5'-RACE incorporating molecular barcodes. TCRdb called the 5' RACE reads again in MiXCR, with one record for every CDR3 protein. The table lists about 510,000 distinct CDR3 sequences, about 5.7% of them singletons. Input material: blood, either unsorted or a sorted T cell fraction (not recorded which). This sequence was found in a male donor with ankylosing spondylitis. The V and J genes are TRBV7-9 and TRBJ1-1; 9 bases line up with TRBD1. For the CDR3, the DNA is TGTGCCAGCAGCCACGGGACAGGGGAAGCTTTCTTT. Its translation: CASSHGTGEAFF. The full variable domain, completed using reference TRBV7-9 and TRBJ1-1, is DTGVSQNPRHKITKRGQNVTFRCDPISEHNRLYWYRQTLGQGPEFLTYFQNEAQLEKSRLLSDRFSAERPKGSFSTLEIQRTEQGDSAMYLCASSHGTGEAFFGQGTRLTVV.